These 15 T cell receptor beta chains originate from one sample sequenced in a study of cytomegalovirus exposure and HLA in healthy donors. Method: immunoSEQ multiplex PCR; TCRdb's copy keeps in-frame clones and lacks some. The table records about 150,000 clones, roughly nine tenths of them present only once. Specimen: PBMCs. The receptors were sampled from a woman between 18 and 30 years old in good health and CMV-seropositive.

This chain's CDR3 is CASSLKDTSYEQYF. The CDR3 DNA is TGTGCCAGCAGCTTAAAAGACACCTCCTACGAGCAGTACTTC. This sequence joins TRBV7-3 and TRBJ2-7; D is uncertain. This CDR3 has 14 residues. V was trimmed by 1 base and J by 0 bases, leaving 7 bases between them. The germline gives CDR1 SGHTA, CDR2 FQGTGA. Using reference TRBV7-3 and TRBJ2-7 for the parts outside the CDR3, the full variable domain is GAGVSQTPSNKVTEKGKYVELRCDPISGHTALYWYRQSLGQGPEFLIYFQGTGAADDSGLPNDRFFAVRPEGSVSTLKIQRTERGDSAVYLCASSLKDTSYEQYFGPGTRLTVT.

This chain links TRBV6-5 with TRBJ2-7; 9 bases match TRBD2. V lost 0 bases and J lost 4; bases outside the gene matches: 7. The CDR3 contains 16 residues. Germline V CDR1 and CDR2: MNHEY, SVGAGI. Written as DNA, the CDR3 is TGTGCCAGCAGTTACTCGGGGCGGGAGGGCCCGTACGAGCAGTACTTC. This gives the protein CASSYSGREGPYEQYF.

The rearrangement joins TRBV29-1 to TRBJ1-3, with 10 bases matching TRBD1. The CDR3 sequence is 14 residues long. The V and J ends lost 7 bases and 4 bases, in that order; junction bases with no gene match: 7. The germline CDR1 and CDR2 sequences are SQVTM and ANQGSEA. The CDR3: CSARTGGRGNTIYF. As DNA, the CDR3 is TGCAGCGCTAGGACAGGGGGACGAGGAAACACCATATATTTT.

The chain links TRBV7-9 to TRBJ2-1; the match to TRBD2 covers 8 bases. Losses at the gene ends were 3 bases for V and 0 bases for J; bases not matched to a gene: 13. From germline, CDR1 is SEHNR and CDR2 FQNEAQ (reference sequence). The CDR3 has 19 amino acids. The CDR3 loop reads CASSLFLAGPPPSYNEQFF. The CDR3 bases are TGTGCCAGCAGCTTGTTTTTAGCGGGACCTCCCCCCTCCTACAATGAGCAGTTCTTC.

The chain combines TRBV18 with TRBJ2-5; no firm D call. Per the germline V gene, CDR1 is KGHSH and CDR2 is LQKENI. V gave up 2 bases and J gave up 5 bases, with 6 bases separating them. The CDR3 length is 12 residues. CDR3 DNA: TGTGCCAGCTCACCAAATCGGGAGACCCAGTACTTC. This translates into CASSPNRETQYF.

V usage is TRBV6-1 and J usage is TRBJ2-1; 10 nucleotides match TRBD2. CDR1 is MNHNS and CDR2 is SASEGT in the germline V gene. V gave up 4 bases and J gave up 0 bases; unmatched junction bases: 6. This CDR3 contains 17 residues. The CDR3 loop is CASSGGAGGGSYNEQFF. The CDR3 region has the DNA TGTGCCAGCAGTGGAGGAGCGGGAGGGGGCTCCTACAATGAGCAGTTCTTC.

The gene calls are TRBV11-3 and TRBJ2-7; 8 bases map to TRBD2. The germline V gene encodes CDR1 SGHNT and CDR2 YENEEA. V was pared by 4 bases and J by 7 bases, with 9 bases of the junction left unmatched. CDR3 size: 14 residues. The CDR3 spells CASSSGRARREQYF. The CDR3, as DNA: TGTGCCAGCAGCTCCGGGAGGGCGCGCCGGGAGCAGTACTTC.

The V gene is TRBV28, the J gene TRBJ2-5, with D uncertain. From germline, CDR1 is MDHEN and CDR2 SYDVKM. Deletions cut 5 bases from V and 5 bases from J, with 3 bases between. The CDR3 extends over 10 amino acids. CDR3 nucleotide sequence: TGTGCCAGCAGTCAGGAGACCCAGTACTTC. Its protein product is CASSQETQYF.

The chain recombines TRBV9 with TRBJ1-4; perhaps TRBD1 as D (5 bases). There are 14 residues in the CDR3. Trimming stripped 4 bases from V and 4 bases from J, with 11 bases between. The germline gives CDR1 SGDLS, CDR2 YYNGEE. The chain's CDR3 is CASSYGGSNEKLFF. The CDR3 DNA reads as TGTGCCAGCAGCTACGGGGGGAGTAATGAAAAACTGTTTTTT.

This sequence joins TRBV30 and TRBJ2-7, with a tentative D call TRBD2 (6 bases). Germline V lookup: CDR1 GTSNPN, CDR2 SVGIG (reference sequence). V lost 3 bases and J lost 0, with 12 bases in between. CDR3 size: 14 residues. CDR3 region: CAWSAGTASYEQYF. The CDR3 bases are TGTGCCTGGAGCGCTGGGACTGCCTCCTACGAGCAGTACTTC.

This clone was observed a single time. The V gene is TRBV4-2, the J gene TRBJ1-5, with TRBD1 matching over 8 bases. Germline V gene sequence: CDR1 LGHNA, CDR2 YNFKEQ. The CDR3 sequence is 17 residues long. The trim removed 2 bases at V and 1 base at J, leaving 7 bases unmatched. In nucleotides, the CDR3 is TGTGCCAGCAGCCAAACAAAGACAGGGGTAAGCAATCAGCCCCAGCATTTT. Translating it yields CASSQTKTGVSNQPQHF.

This clone was detected once. The chain has TRBV30 and TRBJ2-5, with D uncertain. Germline V lookup: CDR1 GTSNPN, CDR2 SVGIG (reference sequence). Trimming took 5 bases from V and 5 from J, leaving 6 bases between them. This CDR3 has 10 amino acids. CDR3 bases: TGTGCCTGGGCCAGTGAGACCCAGTACTTC. Translation: CAWASETQYF.

The CDR3 spells CASSQEGTRFYEQYF. CDR3 bases: TGCGCCAGCAGCCAAGAAGGGACTCGCTTCTACGAGCAGTACTTC. This chain connects TRBV4-3 to TRBJ2-7; tentative D call: TRBD2 (6 bases). Trimming removed 0 bases from V and 3 bases from J, with 12 bases in between. Germline V gene lookup returns CDR1 LGHNA and CDR2 YSLEER. The CDR3 covers 15 residues.

The chain carries TRBV30 and TRBJ1-2; 7 nucleotides agree with TRBD1. The V and J ends lost 8 bases and 8 bases, in that order; junction bases with no gene match: 11. The CDR3 contains 12 residues. The V gene's germline CDR1 is GTSNPN and CDR2 SVGIG (reference sequence). The DNA of the CDR3 is TGTGCCCATAACAGGGGTGTCAGCGGCTACACCTTC. This codes for CAHNRGVSGYTF.

The count of this clone is one. V and J are TRBV6-1 and TRBJ2-7, with D uncertain. Germline CDR1 reads MNHNS; CDR2 reads SASEGT. The CDR3 is 15 residues long. Trimming removed 1 base at V and 3 bases at J, with 13 bases between. In DNA form, the CDR3 reads TGTGCCAGCAGTGAAGGCTCCTCCCCCTACTACGAGCAGTACTTC. This translates into CASSEGSSPYYEQYF.